Presented here are 17 T cell receptor beta chains from one specimen sequenced in a study of technical replicates of blood from a few donors. Profiling relied on immunoSEQ multiplex PCR, and the TCRdb table lists in-frame clones only, not all of them. The table records over 70,000 clones, 94% of them present only once. Specimen: T cells isolated from PBMCs. These receptor sequences come from a human donor in good health.

This chain joins TRBV29-1 and TRBJ1-4; tentatively, D is TRBD1 (6 bases). V was trimmed by 2 bases and J by 7 bases, leaving 11 bases between them. This CDR3 is 13 amino acids long. Germline CDR1 SQVTM, CDR2 ANQGSEA. CDR3 coding DNA: TGCAGCGTTGAATGGCTAGGGGGTGAAAAACTGTTTTTT. Its translation is CSVEWLGGEKLFF.

This clone is a singleton in its sample. The rearrangement joins TRBV19 to TRBJ1-2; the D is unclear. V lost 2 bases, J lost 2 bases, and 9 bases lay in between. The CDR3 extends over 14 amino acids. Germline-derived CDR1 and CDR2 are LNHDA and SQIVND (reference sequence). The CDR3 spells CASSITGGNYGYTF. In DNA form, the CDR3 reads TGTGCCAGTAGTATAACCGGAGGCAACTATGGCTACACCTTC. The whole variable domain, filled in from reference TRBV19 and TRBJ1-2, reads DGGITQSPKYLFRKEGQNVTLSCEQNLNHDAMYWYRQDPGQGLRLIYYSQIVNDFQKGDIAEGYSVSREKKESFPLTVTSAQKNPTAFYLCASSITGGNYGYTFGSGTRLTVV.

This chain links TRBV6-5 with TRBJ1-2; TRBD1 is a possible D gene (5 bases). This CDR3 is 12 amino acids long. Trimming shortened V by 5 bases and J by 8 bases, and 12 bases separated the two germline ends. CDR1 MNHEY and CDR2 SVGAGI come from the germline V gene. The CDR3 protein is CASSTTGSGYTF. CDR3 coding DNA: TGTGCCAGCAGTACTACAGGCTCCGGCTACACCTTC.

The chain combines TRBV2 with TRBJ2-7, with D unresolved. From germline, CDR1 is SNHLY and CDR2 FYNNEI. Trimming left V 4 bases short and J 1 base short, with 8 bases between. The CDR3 covers 13 residues. CDR3 residues: CASSVTESYEQYF. The CDR3 coding sequence is TGTGCCAGCAGTGTCACAGAATCCTACGAGCAGTACTTC.

This clone was detected only once. The V call is TRBV6-1, the J call TRBJ1-5; 7 bases align to TRBD1. CDR1 and CDR2 from the germline V gene are MNHNS and SASEGT. V lost 7 bases and J lost 0; bases outside the gene matches: 3. The CDR3 runs to 14 residues. CDR3 residues: CASIDRVSNQPQHF. CDR3 bases: TGTGCCAGCATTGACAGGGTTAGCAATCAGCCCCAGCATTTT.

This sequence joins TRBV7-3 and TRBJ2-3, with 14 bases identical to TRBD2. The CDR3 runs 18 residues. The J segment lost 4 bases and the V segment lost 0 bases, leaving 6 bases of the junction unmatched. Germline V lookup: CDR1 SGHTA, CDR2 FQGTGA. Written as DNA, the CDR3 is TGTGCCAGCAGCTTAACCCTCGTGACTAGCGGGAGGGCAGATACGCAGTATTTT. Translating it yields CASSLTLVTSGRADTQYF.

The V gene is TRBV19, the J gene TRBJ2-7; 7 bases match TRBD2. Germline CDR1 and CDR2: LNHDA and SQIVND (reference sequence). Trimming cost V 5 bases and J 4 bases; bases outside gene matches: 8. There are 14 residues in the CDR3. The CDR3 nucleotides read TGTGCCAGTAGTGCCCCCGGGGGGACGTACGAGCAGTACTTC. It translates to CASSAPGGTYEQYF.

The rearrangement uses TRBV4-3 and TRBJ1-1, with TRBD1 as a possible D gene (5 bases). The V end was cut by 1 base, the J end by 1 base, with 10 bases between. CDR1 and CDR2 from the germline V gene are LGHNA and YSLEER. The CDR3 contains 15 residues. The CDR3 is CASSQVSTGNTEAFF. For the CDR3, the DNA is TGCGCCAGCAGCCAAGTATCCACAGGGAACACTGAAGCTTTCTTT.

The chain has TRBV9 and TRBJ1-1, with D perhaps TRBD1 (6 bases). V was shortened by 3 bases and J by 1 base, with 16 bases between the two germline ends. CDR1 is SGDLS and CDR2 is YYNGEE in the germline V gene. This CDR3 comprises 16 residues. In DNA, the CDR3 is TGTGCCAGCAGCGCTGGACAGAAATGGGAGAACACTGAAGCTTTCTTT. Its translation: CASSAGQKWENTEAFF.

DNA for the CDR3: TGTGCCAGCAGCCAACTTGACCGGGACAGGGTTGGCTACACCTTC. Residues: CASSQLDRDRVGYTF. This chain uses TRBV4-2 with TRBJ1-2, with 9 bases identical to TRBD1. This CDR3 has 15 amino acids. CDR1 LGHNA and CDR2 YNFKEQ come from the germline V gene. Trimming took 2 bases from V and 7 from J; bases not matched to a gene: 8.

The V call is TRBV4-2, the J call TRBJ2-7, with TRBD1 as a possible D gene (5 bases). CDR1 is LGHNA and CDR2 is YNFKEQ in the germline V gene. V was cut by 0 bases and J by 4 bases, with 16 bases left in between. There are 16 residues in the CDR3. The CDR3 region is CASSQEAGLTLYEQYF. The CDR3 DNA follows: TGTGCCAGCAGCCAAGAGGCAGGGCTTACCCTATACGAGCAGTACTTC.

This chain connects TRBV15 to TRBJ1-5, with 7 bases fitting TRBD1. CDR1 and CDR2 from the germline V gene are LNHNV and YYDKDF (reference sequence). The CDR3 contains 16 residues. Germline trimming cut 9 bases from V and 0 bases from J; bases unmatched to any gene: 11. CDR3 loop: CATARDSHNSNQPQHF. The DNA for the CDR3 is TGTGCCACGGCTAGGGACAGTCATAATAGCAATCAGCCCCAGCATTTT.

This chain connects TRBV2 to TRBJ2-1; the D gene is possibly TRBD2 (5 bases). V shed 0 bases and J shed 6 bases, with 9 bases lying between them. The CDR3 is 14 residues long. CDR1 is SNHLY and CDR2 is FYNNEI in the germline V gene. The CDR3 DNA is TGTGCCAGCAGTGAAGCGGGAGCCCTCAATGAGCAGTTCTTC. Translating gives CASSEAGALNEQFF.

The V call is TRBV5-4, the J call TRBJ1-5, with a tentative D call TRBD1 (6 bases). In germline, CDR1 is SGHNT, CDR2 YYREEE (reference sequence). The ends were cut back, 4 bases at V and 5 bases at J, with 10 bases in the middle. This CDR3 is built from 13 residues. The CDR3 protein is CASSLQGYQPQHF. The CDR3 DNA reads TGTGCCAGCAGCCTACAGGGTTATCAGCCCCAGCATTTT.

This clone was seen only once. The V call is TRBV4-3, the J call TRBJ1-5; TRBD1 is a possible D gene (6 bases). V lost 1 base and J lost 4, with 11 bases in between. CDR3 length equals 15 residues. Germline lookup yields CDR1 LGHNA and CDR2 YSLEER. DNA for the CDR3: TGCGCCAGCAGCCAAGGGACAGCCGAAAATCAGCCCCAGCATTTT. Protein: CASSQGTAENQPQHF.

This rearrangement joins TRBV7-2 to TRBJ2-7; 12 bases agree with TRBD2. Germline V CDR1 and CDR2: SGHTA, FQGNSA. V gave up 8 bases and J gave up 1 base; unmatched junction bases: 6. This CDR3 is 15 amino acids long. CDR3 loop: CASGLAGGLSYEQYF. The CDR3 nucleotides read TGTGCCAGCGGGCTAGCGGGAGGGCTTTCCTACGAGCAGTACTTC. Complete variable domain (other parts from reference TRBV7-2 and TRBJ2-7): GAGVSQSPSNKVTEKGKDVELRCDPISGHTALYWYRQSLGQGLEFLIYFQGNSAPDKSGLPSDRFSAERTGGSVSTLTIQRTQQEDSAVYLCASGLAGGLSYEQYFGPGTRLTVT.

The chain is built from TRBV4-2 and TRBJ1-4; 9 nucleotides align to TRBD1. Germline assignment: CDR1 LGHNA and CDR2 YNFKEQ. Unmatched junction bases numbered 8, after V lost 4 bases and J lost 8 bases. CDR3 size: 15 residues. The CDR3 DNA follows: TGTGCCAGCAGCCTATCACAGGGGGCGGGGGAAAAACTGTTTTTT. Translating gives CASSLSQGAGEKLFF.